Listed here are 17 T cell receptor beta chains from one sample, sequenced in a study of long-term antiretroviral therapy in people with HIV. Survey-level resolution applied to immunoSEQ assay v3.0. Sequencing used immunoSEQ multiplex PCR; TCRdb keeps in-frame clones, though not all of them. The sample lists 20,000 to 25,000 clones, less than 80% occurring once. The source material was unsorted PBMCs, sampled 1.1 years before starting antiretroviral therapy. The receptor set was obtained from a woman in her thirties or forties with HIV.

This chain joins TRBV5-4 and TRBJ2-7; weak D call: TRBD2 (6 bases). The V gene lost 2 bases and the J gene lost 4 bases, with 16 bases spanning the gap. Germline CDR1 and CDR2: SGHNT and YYREEE (reference sequence). The CDR3 loop spans 15 amino acids. Written as DNA, the CDR3 is TGTGCCAGCAGCTTCCCCGGACGGGCGGGGTACGAGCAGTACTTC. Its translation: CASSFPGRAGYEQYF.

The chain has TRBV30 and TRBJ1-3, with D tentatively TRBD1 (6 bases). The CDR3 is 14 residues long. V was clipped by 2 bases and J by 5 bases, with 13 bases between them. Germline V gives CDR1 GTSNPN, CDR2 SVGIG (reference sequence). The CDR3 reads CAWSTIGQRNTIYF. CDR3 bases: TGTGCCTGGAGTACGATAGGACAGCGAAACACCATATATTTT.

This chain joins TRBV7-9 and TRBJ2-1; either TRBD1 or TRBD2 may fit D (6 bases each). The CDR3 is 15 amino acids. V was pared by 0 bases and J by 4 bases, with 10 bases between. In germline, CDR1 is SEHNR, CDR2 FQNEAQ (reference sequence). CDR3 protein: CASSLAPGAYNEQFF. CDR3 coding DNA: TGTGCCAGCAGCTTAGCGCCGGGGGCGTACAATGAGCAGTTCTTC.

The chain carries TRBV25-1 and TRBJ1-5, with a tentative D call TRBD1 (5 bases). V was pared by 4 bases and J by 2 bases, with 15 bases between. Germline V gene lookup returns CDR1 MGHDK and CDR2 SYGVNS. The CDR3 is 16 residues long. In DNA form, the CDR3 reads TGTGCCAGCAGTGGGGATTACCGGGGGGGCAATCAGCCCCAGCATTTT. Translation: CASSGDYRGGNQPQHF.

This clone has only one observation. The V gene is TRBV18, the J gene TRBJ2-2, with D perhaps given as TRBD1 or TRBD2 (5 bases each). Germline-derived CDR1 and CDR2 are KGHSH and LQKENI. V gave up 0 bases and J gave up 5 bases, with 16 bases separating them. The CDR3 contains 17 residues. The CDR3 spells CASSPPDRDPVTGELFF. The CDR3 coding sequence is TGTGCCAGCTCACCACCGGACCGGGACCCGGTAACCGGGGAGCTGTTTTTT.

This chain joins TRBV9 and TRBJ1-2, with D uncertain. Germline assignment: CDR1 SGDLS and CDR2 YYNGEE. CDR3 length: 13 residues. Trimming pared 4 bases from V and 4 bases from J, leaving 11 bases between. In nucleotides, the CDR3 is TGTGCCAGCAGCCCGGACGGGATCTATGGCTACACCTTC. Its translation: CASSPDGIYGYTF.

The chain couples TRBV27 to TRBJ1-2; possibly TRBD1 for D (6 bases). The length of the CDR3 is 14 residues. In germline, CDR1 is MNHEY, CDR2 SMNVEV (reference sequence). V was shortened by 5 bases and J by 2 bases, with 12 bases between the two germline ends. The CDR3 sequence is CASSAGGRNYGYTF. Here the CDR3 DNA reads TGTGCCAGCAGTGCTGGGGGGCGCAACTATGGCTACACCTTC.

This clone was counted once. V gene TRBV10-3 combines with J gene TRBJ1-1, with unresolved D. Germline V CDR1 and CDR2: ENHRY, SYGVKD. The CDR3 runs to 13 residues. The ends were cut back, 3 bases at V and 2 bases at J, with 7 bases in the middle. This chain's CDR3 is CAISDVVNTEAFF. CDR3 coding DNA: TGTGCCATCAGTGATGTGGTCAACACTGAAGCTTTCTTT.

The rearrangement links TRBV9 to TRBJ2-2, with 8 bases aligning to TRBD2. The CDR3 runs 18 residues. Trimming at V came to 0 bases and at J to 1 base, leaving 8 bases not matched to a gene. Germline assignment: CDR1 SGDLS and CDR2 YYNGEE. The chain's CDR3 is CASSVGDSGILNTGELFF. The DNA of the CDR3 is TGTGCCAGCAGCGTAGGGGATAGCGGGATCTTGAACACCGGGGAGCTGTTTTTT.

J is TRBJ2-7 and V is TRBV27; perhaps TRBD1 as D (6 bases). The V end was cut by 6 bases, the J end by 6 bases, with 18 bases between. Germline V gene lookup returns CDR1 MNHEY and CDR2 SMNVEV (reference sequence). The CDR3 loop spans 14 amino acids. The CDR3 sequence: CASSPPGHLPEQYF. CDR3 nucleotide sequence: TGTGCCAGCAGCCCCCCGGGACATCTACCCGAGCAGTACTTC.

The chain links TRBV11-2 to TRBJ1-2; D may be TRBD1 (5 bases). Germline CDR1 SGHAT, CDR2 FQNNGV. Trimming shortened V by 4 bases and J by 4 bases, and 13 bases separated the two germline ends. This CDR3 is 14 amino acids long. The CDR3 sequence is CASSSLGGGYGYTF. Written as DNA, the CDR3 is TGTGCCAGCAGCTCCCTTGGGGGGGGCTATGGCTACACCTTC.

This sequence joins TRBV5-6 and TRBJ1-3; perhaps TRBD1 as D (5 bases). In germline, CDR1 is SGHDT, CDR2 YYEEEE. V lost 6 bases to trimming and J lost 0 bases, with 10 bases between them. The length of the CDR3 is 14 residues. As DNA, the CDR3 is TGTGCCAGCATGCGACAGAACTCTGGAAACACCATATATTTT. Its translation: CASMRQNSGNTIYF.

The rearrangement links TRBV5-4 to TRBJ2-2, with 8 bases that match TRBD2. The junction had 2 bases not matched to a gene; V was cut back by 4 bases and J by 3 bases. Germline V gene lookup returns CDR1 SGHNT and CDR2 YYREEE (reference sequence). The CDR3 contains 14 residues. The CDR3 nucleotides read TGTGCCAGCAGCCGGGGGGGGGACACCGGGGAGCTGTTTTTT. Its protein product is CASSRGGDTGELFF.

This chain links TRBV6-1 with TRBJ2-7; tentative D call: TRBD1 (5 bases). The CDR3 sequence is 12 residues long. Trimming cost V 4 bases and J 3 bases, with 7 bases left between them. The germline CDR1 and CDR2 sequences are MNHNS and SASEGT. Here the CDR3 DNA reads TGTGCCAGCAGTGGAGACAGCTACGAGCAGTACTTC. It encodes CASSGDSYEQYF.

The V and J genes are TRBV7-2 and TRBJ2-3, with 7 positions matching TRBD1. CDR1 SGHTA and CDR2 FQGNSA come from the germline V gene. This CDR3 has 15 residues. V gave up 7 bases and J gave up 6 bases; unmatched junction bases: 13. CDR3: CASTSGGSLADTQYF. CDR3 sequence (DNA): TGTGCCAGCACCTCAGGGGGTTCCCTCGCGGATACGCAGTATTTT. Looking up the rest from reference TRBV7-2 and TRBJ2-3 gives the full variable domain: GAGVSQSPSNKVTEKGKDVELRCDPISGHTALYWYRQSLGQGLEFLIYFQGNSAPDKSGLPSDRFSAERTGGSVSTLTIQRTQQEDSAVYLCASTSGGSLADTQYFGPGTRLTVL.

The chain combines TRBV6-5 with TRBJ1-2; D may be TRBD1 (6 bases). Germline V gene sequence: CDR1 MNHEY, CDR2 SVGAGI. CDR3 size: 13 residues. With 2 bases removed from V and 8 bases from J, the gap between germline ends came to 12 bases. This CDR3 is CASSYVVGGGYTF. The CDR3 DNA follows: TGTGCCAGCAGTTACGTGGTGGGGGGCGGCTACACCTTC.

The gene calls are TRBV5-1 and TRBJ1-1, with TRBD1 identical over 8 bases. V lost 3 bases and J lost 4; bases outside the gene matches: 8. CDR3 length: 15 amino acids. The germline gives CDR1 SGHRS, CDR2 YFSETQ. The CDR3 reads CASSSTGGGTTEAFF. CDR3 DNA sequence: TGCGCCAGCAGCTCAACAGGGGGTGGGACCACTGAAGCTTTCTTT.